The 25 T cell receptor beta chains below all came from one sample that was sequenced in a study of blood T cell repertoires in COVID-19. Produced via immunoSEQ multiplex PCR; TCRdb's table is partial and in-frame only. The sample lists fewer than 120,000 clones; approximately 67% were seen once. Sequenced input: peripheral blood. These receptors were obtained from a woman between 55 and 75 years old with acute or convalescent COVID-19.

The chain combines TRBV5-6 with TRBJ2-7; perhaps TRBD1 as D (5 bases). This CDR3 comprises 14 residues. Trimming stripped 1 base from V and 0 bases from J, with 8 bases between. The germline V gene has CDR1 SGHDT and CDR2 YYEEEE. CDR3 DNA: TGTGCCAGCAGCTTGCCAGGGCTCTCCTACGAGCAGTACTTC. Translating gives CASSLPGLSYEQYF.

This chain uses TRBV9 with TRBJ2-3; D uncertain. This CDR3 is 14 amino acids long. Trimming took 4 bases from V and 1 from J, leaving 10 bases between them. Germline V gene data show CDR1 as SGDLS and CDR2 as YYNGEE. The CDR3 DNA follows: TGTGCCAGCAGCCCTCCCTCAGGCACAGATACGCAGTATTTT. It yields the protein CASSPPSGTDTQYF.

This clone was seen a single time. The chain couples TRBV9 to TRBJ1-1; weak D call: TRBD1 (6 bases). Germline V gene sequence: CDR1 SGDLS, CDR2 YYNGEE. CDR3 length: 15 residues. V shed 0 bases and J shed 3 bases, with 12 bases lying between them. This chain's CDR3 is CASSVEWRTDTEAFF. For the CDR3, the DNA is TGTGCCAGCAGCGTAGAATGGAGGACAGACACTGAAGCTTTCTTT.

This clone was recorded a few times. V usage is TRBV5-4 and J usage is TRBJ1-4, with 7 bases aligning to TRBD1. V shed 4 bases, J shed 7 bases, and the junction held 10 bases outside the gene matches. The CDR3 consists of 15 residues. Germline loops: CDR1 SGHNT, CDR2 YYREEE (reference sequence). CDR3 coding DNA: TGTGCCAGCAGCGCCAACAGGGGATTCAGTGAAAAACTGTTTTTT. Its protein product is CASSANRGFSEKLFF.

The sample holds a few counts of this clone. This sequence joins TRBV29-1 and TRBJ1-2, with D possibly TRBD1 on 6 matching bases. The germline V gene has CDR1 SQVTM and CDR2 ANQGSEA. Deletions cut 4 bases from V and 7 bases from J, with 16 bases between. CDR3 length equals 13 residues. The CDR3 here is CSVVISGATGYTF. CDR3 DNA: TGCAGCGTTGTAATATCAGGGGCGACTGGCTACACCTTC.

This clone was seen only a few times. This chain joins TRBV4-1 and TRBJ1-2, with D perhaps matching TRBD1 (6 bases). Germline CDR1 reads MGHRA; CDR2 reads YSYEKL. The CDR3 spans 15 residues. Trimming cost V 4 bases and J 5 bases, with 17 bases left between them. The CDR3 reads CASSPIEGVSYGYTF. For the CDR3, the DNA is TGCGCCAGCAGCCCAATCGAGGGGGTATCTTATGGCTACACCTTC.

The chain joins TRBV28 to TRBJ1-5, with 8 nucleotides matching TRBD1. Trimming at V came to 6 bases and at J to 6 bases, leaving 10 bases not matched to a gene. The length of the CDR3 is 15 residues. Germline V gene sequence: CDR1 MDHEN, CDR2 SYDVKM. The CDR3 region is CASRPATGDSQPQHF. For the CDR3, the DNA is TGTGCCAGCAGGCCCGCGACAGGGGATAGTCAGCCCCAGCATTTT.

CDR3 in amino acids: CASNLQGAGNEKLFF. CDR3 coding DNA: TGTGCCAGCAACCTACAGGGGGCCGGTAATGAAAAACTGTTTTTT. The chain has TRBV6-1 and TRBJ1-4; 9 positions agree with TRBD1. The germline CDR1 and CDR2 sequences are MNHNS and SASEGT. J gave up 4 bases and V 7 bases, and 7 bases lay outside the gene matches. The CDR3 is 15 residues long.

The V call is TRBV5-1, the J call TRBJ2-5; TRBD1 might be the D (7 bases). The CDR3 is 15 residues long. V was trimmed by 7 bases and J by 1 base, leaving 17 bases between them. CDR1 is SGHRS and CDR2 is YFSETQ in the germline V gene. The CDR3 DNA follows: TGCGCCAGCCGCGGGACAGCGATGAGCCAAGAGACCCAGTACTTC. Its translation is CASRGTAMSQETQYF.

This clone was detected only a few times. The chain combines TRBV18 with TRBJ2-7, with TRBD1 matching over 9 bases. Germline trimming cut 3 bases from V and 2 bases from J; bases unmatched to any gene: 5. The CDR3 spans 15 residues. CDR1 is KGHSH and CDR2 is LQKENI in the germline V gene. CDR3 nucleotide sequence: TGTGCCAGCTCACCGGGACAGGGAACTGCCTACGAGCAGTACTTC. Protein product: CASSPGQGTAYEQYF.

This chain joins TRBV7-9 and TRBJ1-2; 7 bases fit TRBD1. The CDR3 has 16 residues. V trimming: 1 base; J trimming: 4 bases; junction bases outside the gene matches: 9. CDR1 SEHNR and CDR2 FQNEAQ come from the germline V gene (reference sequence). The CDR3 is CASSLGQGRKFYGYTF. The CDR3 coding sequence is TGTGCCAGCAGCTTAGGACAGGGCCGAAAGTTCTATGGCTACACCTTC.

CDR3 loop: CASSLGQGKGYGYTF. CDR3 nucleotide sequence: TGTGCCAGCAGCTTAGGACAGGGGAAGGGCTATGGCTACACCTTC. This sequence joins TRBV5-8 and TRBJ1-2; 9 bases map to TRBD1. This CDR3 comprises 15 residues. The germline V gene has CDR1 SGHTS and CDR2 YDEGEE. V gave up 2 bases and J gave up 4 bases; unmatched junction bases: 6.

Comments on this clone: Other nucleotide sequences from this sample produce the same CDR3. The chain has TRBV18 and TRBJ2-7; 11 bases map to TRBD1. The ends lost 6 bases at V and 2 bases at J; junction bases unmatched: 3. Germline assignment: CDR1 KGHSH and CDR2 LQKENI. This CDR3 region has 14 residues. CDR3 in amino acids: CASSQDRGPYEQYF. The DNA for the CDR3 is TGTGCCAGCTCCCAGGACAGGGGGCCCTACGAGCAGTACTTC.

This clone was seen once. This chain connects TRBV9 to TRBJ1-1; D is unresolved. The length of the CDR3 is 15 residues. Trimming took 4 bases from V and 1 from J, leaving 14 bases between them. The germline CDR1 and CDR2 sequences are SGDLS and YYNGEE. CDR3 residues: CASSPRTLGNTEAFF. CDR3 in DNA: TGTGCCAGCAGCCCGCGGACTTTAGGGAACACTGAAGCTTTCTTT. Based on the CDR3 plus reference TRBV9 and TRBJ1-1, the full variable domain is DSGVTQTPKHLITATGQRVTLRCSPRSGDLSVYWYQQSLDQGLQFLIQYYNGEERAKGNILERFSAQQFPDLHSELNLSSLELGDSALYFCASSPRTLGNTEAFFGQGTRLTVV.

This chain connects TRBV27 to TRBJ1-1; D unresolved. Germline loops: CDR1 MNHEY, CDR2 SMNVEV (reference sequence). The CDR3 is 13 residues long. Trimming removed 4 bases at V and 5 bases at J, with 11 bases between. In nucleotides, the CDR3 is TGTGCCAGCAGTTCCACCGTGAGGACTGAAGCTTTCTTT. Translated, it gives CASSSTVRTEAFF.

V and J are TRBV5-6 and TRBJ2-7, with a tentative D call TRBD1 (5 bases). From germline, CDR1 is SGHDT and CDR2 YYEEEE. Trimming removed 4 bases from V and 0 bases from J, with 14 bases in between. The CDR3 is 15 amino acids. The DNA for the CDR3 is TGTGCCAGCAGCACCTTTCAGGGCCTCTCCTACGAGCAGTACTTC. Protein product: CASSTFQGLSYEQYF.

Here the CDR3 DNA reads TGTGCCAGCAGTTTGGACAGCAAGAGCTCCTATAATTCACCCCTCCACTTT. Its translation is CASSLDSKSSYNSPLHF. The rearrangement uses TRBV27 and TRBJ1-6, with D maybe TRBD1 (6 bases). CDR1 and CDR2 from the germline V gene are MNHEY and SMNVEV (reference sequence). The length of the CDR3 is 17 residues. Trimming stripped 3 bases from V and 0 bases from J, with 12 bases between.

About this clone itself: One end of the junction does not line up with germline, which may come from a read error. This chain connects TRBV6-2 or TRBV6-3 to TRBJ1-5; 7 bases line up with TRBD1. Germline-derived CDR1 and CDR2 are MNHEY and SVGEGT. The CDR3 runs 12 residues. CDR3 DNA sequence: TGTGCCAGCAGCTCGACAGGGAGAGGAAGGGGCTTT. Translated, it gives CASSSTGRGRGF.

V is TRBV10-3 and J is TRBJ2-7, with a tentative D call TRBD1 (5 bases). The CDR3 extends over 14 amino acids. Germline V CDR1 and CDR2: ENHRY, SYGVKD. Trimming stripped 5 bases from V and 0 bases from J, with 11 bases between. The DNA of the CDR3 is TGTGCCATCAGTCCTTCTGACAGCTCCTACGAGCAGTACTTC. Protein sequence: CAISPSDSSYEQYF.

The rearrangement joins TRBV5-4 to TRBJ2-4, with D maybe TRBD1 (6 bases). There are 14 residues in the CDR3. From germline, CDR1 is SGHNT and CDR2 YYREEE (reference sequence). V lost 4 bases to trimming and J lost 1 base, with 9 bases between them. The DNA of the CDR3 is TGTGCCAGCAGCATGCAGGGGGCCAAAAACATTCAGTACTTC. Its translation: CASSMQGAKNIQYF.

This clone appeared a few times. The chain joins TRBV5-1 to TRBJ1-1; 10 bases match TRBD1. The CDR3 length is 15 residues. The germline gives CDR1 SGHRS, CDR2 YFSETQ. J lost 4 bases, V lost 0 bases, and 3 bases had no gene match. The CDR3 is CASSLAGTGATEAFF. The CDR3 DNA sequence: TGCGCCAGCAGCTTGGCCGGGACAGGGGCCACTGAAGCTTTCTTT.

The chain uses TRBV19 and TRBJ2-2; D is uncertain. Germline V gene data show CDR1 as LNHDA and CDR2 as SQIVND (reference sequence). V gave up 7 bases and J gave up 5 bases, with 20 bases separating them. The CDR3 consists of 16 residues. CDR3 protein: CASKLGSGPGTGELFF. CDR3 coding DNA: TGTGCCAGTAAACTGGGTTCCGGTCCAGGTACCGGGGAGCTGTTTTTT.

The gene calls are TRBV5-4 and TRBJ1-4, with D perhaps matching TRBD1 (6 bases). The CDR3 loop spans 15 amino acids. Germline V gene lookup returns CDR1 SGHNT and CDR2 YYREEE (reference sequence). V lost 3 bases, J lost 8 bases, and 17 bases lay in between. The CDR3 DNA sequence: TGTGCCAGCAGCTCGGGCGACAGGCAGGGAGAAAAACTGTTTTTT. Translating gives CASSSGDRQGEKLFF. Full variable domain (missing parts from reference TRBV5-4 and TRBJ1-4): ETGVTQSPTHLIKTRGQQVTLRCSSQSGHNTVSWYQQALGQGPQFIFQYYREEENGRGNFPPRFSGLQFPNYSSELNVNALELDDSALYLCASSSGDRQGEKLFFGSGTQLSVL.

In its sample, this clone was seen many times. This CDR3 reads CASSFSSYEQYF. The CDR3 DNA is TGTGCCAGCAGCTTTTCCAGCTACGAGCAGTACTTC. V gene TRBV11-1 combines with J gene TRBJ2-7; D remains unclear. The germline gives CDR1 SGHAT, CDR2 FQDESV (reference sequence). V dropped 3 bases and J dropped 3 bases, with 6 bases sitting between them. The CDR3 has 12 amino acids.

The CDR3 protein is CASSRTRDRESYGYTF. The DNA of the CDR3 is TGCGCCAGCAGCCGCACCCGGGACAGAGAATCTTATGGCTACACCTTC. The chain is built from TRBV4-1 and TRBJ1-2; 7 nucleotides line up with TRBD1. CDR1 is MGHRA, CDR2 YSYEKL, per germline. This CDR3 comprises 16 residues. Trimming removed 4 bases from V and 5 bases from J; junction bases left unmatched: 13.